The 5 T cell receptor beta chains reported below all come from one sample, sequenced in a study of cytomegalovirus exposure and HLA in healthy donors. Data came from immunoSEQ multiplex PCR; TCRdb stores just in-frame clones and leaves some out. The sample has about 130,000 clones, roughly 89% seen once; the top ten hold less than 1.5%. The specimen sequenced was PBMCs. The receptors were sampled from a woman between 18 and 29 years old in good health and CMV-seronegative.

This clone was observed a handful of times. The chain recombines TRBV6-5 with TRBJ2-3; 10 positions match TRBD2. V lost 5 bases to trimming and J lost 6 bases; unmatched junction nucleotides: 8. The CDR3 is made up of 15 amino acids. The germline gives CDR1 MNHEY, CDR2 SVGAGI. The CDR3 spells CASSRLAGGGDTQYF. The CDR3 region has the DNA TGTGCCAGCAGTCGATTAGCGGGAGGAGGGGATACGCAGTATTTT.

This chain links TRBV7-2 with TRBJ1-5; TRBD1 agrees at 9 bases. CDR3 length equals 18 residues. Unmatched junction bases numbered 12, after V lost 6 bases and J lost 0 bases. Germline lookup yields CDR1 SGHTA and CDR2 FQGNSA. The CDR3 region has the DNA TGTGCCAGCAGACGTTCGGACAGGGGAACGTATAGCAATCAGCCCCAGCATTTT. It yields the protein CASRRSDRGTYSNQPQHF.

Comments on this clone: A read error may produce the germline difference seen at one junction end. V is TRBV7-2 and J is TRBJ2-7; 11 bases are shared with TRBD2. The V gene's germline CDR1 is SGHTA and CDR2 FQGNSA. CDR3 length equals 13 residues. As DNA, the CDR3 is TGTGCCAGCAGCCTACCGGGACTAGCGGCCTTGGGGTTC. This translates into CASSLPGLAALGF.

This clone showed up just once. This rearrangement joins TRBV7-2 to TRBJ1-1; D not resolved. Germline-derived CDR1 and CDR2 are SGHTA and FQGNSA. This CDR3 is built from 14 residues. V was trimmed by 2 bases and J by 6 bases, leaving 13 bases between them. The DNA for the CDR3 is TGTGCCAGCAGCTTATTATCGGGGTTTGCTGAAGCTTTCTTT. Protein sequence: CASSLLSGFAEAFF. Full variable domain (rest looked up from reference TRBV7-2 and TRBJ1-1): GAGVSQSPSNKVTEKGKDVELRCDPISGHTALYWYRQSLGQGLEFLIYFQGNSAPDKSGLPSDRFSAERTGGSVSTLTIQRTQQEDSAVYLCASSLLSGFAEAFFGQGTRLTVV.

The genes are TRBV5-1 and TRBJ2-6; 10 positions agree with TRBD1. Germline CDR1 and CDR2: SGHRS and YFSETQ. This CDR3 contains 18 residues. V shed 0 bases and J 1 base; nucleotides not matched to a gene: 4. CDR3 in DNA: TGCGCCAGCAGCTTGGGACAGGGGGCTGGATCTGGGGCCAACGTCCTGACTTTC. Amino acid sequence: CASSLGQGAGSGANVLTF.